Many counts were recorded for the clone carrying this TCR beta chain. This specimen comes from a study of T cells in Graves' hyperthyroidism and ophthalmopathy. Amplified regions were TCR beta CDR3 sequences from RNA transcripts. First-round RT-PCR with HTBI primers amplified the TCR CDR3 region. One entry per CDR3 protein results from TCRdb running MiXCR on the multiplex PCR reads. Seen here are about 360,000 distinct CDR3 sequences, 13% observed once, and the top ten hold around 20%. The CDR3 spans 14 residues. V lost 5 bases to trimming and J lost 2 bases, with 12 bases between them. Per the germline V gene, CDR1 is SGHAT and CDR2 is FQNNGV.

The sample comprised blood. The source is a man in his thirties or forties with Graves' hyperthyroidism that later progressed to Graves' ophthalmopathy. The chain carries TRBV11-2 and TRBJ1-2, with a possible D match to TRBD1 (5 bases). The CDR3 nucleotides are TGTGCCAGCAGCCGACAGCCGCCAAACTATGGCTACACCTTC. Its translation is CASSRQPPNYGYTF.